Listed here are 15 T cell receptor beta chains from one sample, sequenced in a study of OX40 agonist ivuxolimab in advanced cancers. The repertoire was sequenced with immunoSEQ multiplex PCR; TCRdb's copy has only in-frame clones and lacks some. Of fewer than 70,000 clones listed, around 84% were seen once; the top ten hold approximately 2.4%. Sequences were derived from CD4+ or CD8+ T cells sorted from blood, sampled in a trial of the OX40 agonist ivuxolimab. The receptor source for this set is an adult with an advanced solid tumor such as melanoma, head and neck, liver or kidney cancer.

This clone was seen a single time. The CDR3 nucleotides read TGTGCCAGCAGTTCGGGGGACGGCACCTACGAGCAGTACTTC. As protein: CASSSGDGTYEQYF. The V call is TRBV6-5, the J call TRBJ2-7; perhaps TRBD2 as D (6 bases). Per germline, CDR1 MNHEY and CDR2 SVGAGI. The CDR3 contains 14 residues. V was pared by 4 bases and J by 2 bases, with 12 bases between.

This chain links TRBV7-2 with TRBJ2-5; 8 bases line up with TRBD2. The CDR3 spans 18 residues. Per the germline V gene, CDR1 is SGHTA and CDR2 is FQGNSA. J was trimmed by 2 bases and V by 0 bases; bases with no gene match: 11. The CDR3 here is CASSLAVGSAGVQETQYF. CDR3 DNA sequence: TGTGCCAGCAGCTTAGCTGTAGGGTCAGCGGGAGTTCAAGAGACCCAGTACTTC.

The J gene is TRBJ2-7, the V gene TRBV4-1, with 8 bases aligning to TRBD2. The CDR3 length is 16 residues. CDR1 MGHRA and CDR2 YSYEKL come from the germline V gene. With V trimmed by 1 base and J by 2 bases, 7 bases remained unmatched. CDR3 sequence (DNA): TGCGCCAGCAGCCAAGTCGAGCGGGGGCCCCCCTACGAGCAGTACTTC. Its protein product is CASSQVERGPPYEQYF.

V and J are TRBV28 and TRBJ1-1, with D maybe TRBD1 (5 bases). The V end lost 4 bases, the J end lost 4 bases, and 16 bases lay between the germline ends. CDR3 size: 15 residues. From germline, CDR1 is MDHEN and CDR2 SYDVKM. CDR3 nucleotide sequence: TGTGCCAGCAGTTGGGGCAGTATAGGGGTCACTGAAGCTTTCTTT. It codes for CASSWGSIGVTEAFF.

The rearrangement links TRBV11-1 to TRBJ2-3; 9 bases match TRBD1. The CDR3 extends over 16 amino acids. Germline V gene lookup returns CDR1 SGHAT and CDR2 FQDESV (reference sequence). V was clipped by 5 bases and J by 4 bases; unmatched bases: 10. The CDR3 DNA follows: TGTGCCAGCAGCCAAAAGGGACAGGGTGGGGCAGATACGCAGTATTTT. It translates to CASSQKGQGGADTQYF.

This clone was counted between two and nine times. This chain joins TRBV27 and TRBJ1-1, with D hard to call. The CDR3 extends over 15 amino acids. Deletions cut 3 bases from V and 5 bases from J, with 16 bases between. The germline gives CDR1 MNHEY, CDR2 SMNVEV (reference sequence). The CDR3 reads CASSFLPGAVTEAFF. CDR3 coding DNA: TGTGCCAGCAGTTTTCTCCCGGGCGCGGTGACTGAAGCTTTCTTT.

The chain is built from TRBV5-4 and TRBJ1-1; 8 bases line up with TRBD1. CDR3 length: 15 amino acids. Losses at the gene ends were 4 bases for V and 0 bases for J; bases not matched to a gene: 5. Germline values: CDR1 SGHNT, CDR2 YYREEE (reference sequence). The CDR3 nucleotides read TGTGCCAGCAGCCCGGACAGGGTCTTGAACACTGAAGCTTTCTTT. It specifies CASSPDRVLNTEAFF. The full variable domain, with the rest looked up from reference TRBV5-4 and TRBJ1-1, is ETGVTQSPTHLIKTRGQQVTLRCSSQSGHNTVSWYQQALGQGPQFIFQYYREEENGRGNFPPRFSGLQFPNYSSELNVNALELDDSALYLCASSPDRVLNTEAFFGQGTRLTVV.

This sequence joins TRBV5-5 and TRBJ2-2, with D perhaps TRBD1 (5 bases). Trimming cost V 2 bases and J 4 bases, with 12 bases left between them. CDR3 length: 15 amino acids. Germline loops: CDR1 SGHKS, CDR2 YYEKEE (reference sequence). CDR3 loop: CASSLQVAITGELFF. CDR3 sequence (DNA): TGTGCCAGCAGCTTACAGGTTGCAATCACCGGGGAGCTGTTTTTT.

This clone was counted only a few times. V is TRBV4-3 and J is TRBJ1-6; D is unclear. The CDR3 consists of 15 residues. In germline, CDR1 is LGHNA, CDR2 YSLEER. Between the trimmed V and J ends, which lost 0 bases and 10 bases, there was a span of 13 bases. CDR3 DNA: TGCGCCAGCAGCCAAGATGTGACGGTGGCCTCACCCCTCCACTTT. Protein: CASSQDVTVASPLHF.

The rearrangement links TRBV4-3 to TRBJ2-3, with 8 positions matching TRBD1. The J segment lost 4 bases and the V segment lost 3 bases, leaving 3 bases of the junction unmatched. Germline loops: CDR1 LGHNA, CDR2 YSLEER. The CDR3 has 14 residues. The CDR3 here is CASSQGTGADTQYF. DNA for the CDR3: TGCGCCAGCAGCCAGGGGACAGGTGCAGATACGCAGTATTTT.

In its sample, this clone was seen once. This chain links TRBV27 with TRBJ2-7; TRBD2 matches 7 bases. The CDR3 runs 13 residues. V shed 0 bases and J 6 bases; nucleotides not matched to a gene: 2. Germline V gives CDR1 MNHEY, CDR2 SMNVEV (reference sequence). In nucleotides, the CDR3 is TGTGCCAGCAGTTTATCGGGGGGGTCCGAGCAGTACTTC. It codes for CASSLSGGSEQYF.

The chain employs TRBV4-3 and TRBJ1-5, with D unclear. The CDR3 contains 13 residues. V lost 0 bases, J lost 3 bases, and 3 bases lay in between. Germline V CDR1 and CDR2: LGHNA, YSLEER. The CDR3: CASSQDPNQPQHF. Written as DNA, the CDR3 is TGCGCCAGCAGCCAAGATCCCAATCAGCCCCAGCATTTT.

As DNA, the CDR3 is TGTGCCAGCAGTGATTCGGGGAGTCGGAATCAGCCCCAGCATTTT. Encoded protein: CASSDSGSRNQPQHF. The chain uses TRBV2 and TRBJ1-5; D is uncertain. The germline CDR1 and CDR2 sequences are SNHLY and FYNNEI. V lost 3 bases and J 4 bases, leaving 13 bases between the germline ends. This CDR3 spans 15 amino acids.

This clone was found once. The chain employs TRBV7-2 and TRBJ1-1, with D tentatively TRBD1 (6 bases). V lost 1 base to trimming and J lost 8 bases, with 14 bases between them. Germline V gene sequence: CDR1 SGHTA, CDR2 FQGNSA. The CDR3 runs 14 residues. The CDR3 DNA reads as TGTGCCAGCAGCTTAGAGGGGGGGGCGGTCGAAGCTTTCTTT. Translation: CASSLEGGAVEAFF.

This chain links TRBV7-2 with TRBJ2-3; D is unclear. The CDR3 has 13 residues. V was clipped by 3 bases and J by 4 bases, with 8 bases between them. Germline V gives CDR1 SGHTA, CDR2 FQGNSA. This CDR3 reads CASSLNLADTQYF. For the CDR3, the DNA is TGTGCCAGCAGCTTGAATCTGGCAGATACGCAGTATTTT.